This T cell receptor beta chain was sequenced for a study of blood T cell repertoires in COVID-19 (dated by TCRdb to the early 2020s). Broadly, across the study: Collaborator samples came from the United States, Italy and Spain and covered acute and convalescent phases of COVID-19. Sample metadata almost always included a de-identified subject ID, COVID-19 status, age in years and sex. The prospective study material was composed of cDNA or gDNA derived from T cells, B-cell-depleted T cells, or PBMCs. The dataset comprised deeply sampled blood TCRbeta repertoires from subjects exposed to, actively infected with, or recovered from COVID-19. The repertoires were released in a freely available public database meant as a resource for research on the immune response to SARS-CoV-2. Where available, HLA class I and class II types were taken from metadata supplied by the sample provider and were not determined by assay-based typing. Samples came from the ongoing ImmuneRACE study (first 160 participants) plus 1,254 subjects from 6 global collaborators.

TCRbeta CDR3 regions were amplified from genomic DNA using the immunoSEQ Assay, a bias-controlled multiplex PCR. Per the authors' processing: The number of nucleated cells in each sample was estimated from the amplification of reference gene primers within the assay. To quantify the absolute abundance of each unique TCRbeta CDR3 rearrangement, sequence reads were collapsed and filtered. For each sample, productive Simpson clonality was calculated as the square root of Simpson's diversity index over productive rearrangements. Held by TCRdb, this immuneACCESS table contains in-frame sequences only and omits some clones. Under half of the omission traces to an unresolved V gene where checked; the cause of the rest is unknown. V, J and clone size are those of that table, while D and trimming were read from the DNA. For this sample there are 260,000 or so clones; roughly 88% appear just once. The ten largest clones take up about 0.7% of the sample.

Overall results and qualifications from the work: The quantity of clinical and demographic metadata differed by source and by participant and was supplied without curation.

For this clone: Its antigen is unknown. No clone much larger than this one lies a single base away; base qualities are absent.

Collaborating institutions collected whole blood in K2EDTA tubes following their own protocols. For TCRbeta analysis, collaborator samples were shipped as frozen whole blood, as isolated PBMCs, or as DNA extracted from either sample type. V is trimmed back by 7 bases and J by 7 bases, and the junction contains 17 bases that no gene match accounts for. CDR1 and CDR2 were assigned from the germline V gene as WSHSY and SAAADI. Its CDR3 holds 18 amino acids, cysteine through phenylalanine. Just CDR3 DNA is preserved here, 54 bases in frame from base 1. The sample taken for sequencing was peripheral blood. This clonotype originated in a human donor in a cohort sampled during active COVID-19. The chain uses TRBV10-2 and TRBJ2-1, with 12 central nucleotides matching TRBD1. The base sequence is TGCGCCAGCACCAAAATAGGGGACAGGGGGCTAAGTTGGAATGAGCAGTTCTTC. Its amino acids are CASTKIGDRGLSWNEQFF.